Here is one T cell receptor beta chain with its context. Its specificity is not known. These data originate in a study of PD-1 blockade in classical Hodgkin lymphoma. Regarding the study as a whole: Complete responders had baseline diversity similar to newly diagnosed patients. Individuals initiating nivolumab under 1 year after ASCT were excluded.

V was pared by 3 bases and J by 5 bases, with 10 bases between. CDR1 and CDR2 from the germline V gene are SEHNR and FQNEAQ (reference sequence). The CDR3 has 14 residues. Repertoires were generated with immunoSEQ multiplex PCR, while TCRdb's copy carries only in-frame clones and drops some. Of fewer than 30,000 clones listed, under 85% were seen once; the top ten hold under 45%. Each patient experienced a relapse that followed autologous stem cell transplantation, and brentuximab vedotin exposure varied. The chain combines TRBV7-9 with TRBJ1-4; D ambiguous. Material: peripheral blood mononuclear cells (PBMCs), obtained before the second cycle of nivolumab. The TCR comes from a human donor with classical Hodgkin lymphoma. The CDR3 DNA follows: TGTGCCAGCAGCTTGCCGACATTAAATGAAAAACTGTTTTTT. Its protein product is CASSLPTLNEKLFF.